This T cell receptor beta chain was sequenced for a study of T-cell reconstitution after alpha-beta-depleted transplantation in children. Study-level findings and limits: It was surviving recipient T cells and thymic progenitors that gave some patients high TCRbeta diversity at day 60. Expanded clones from the graft, numbering several hundred, reportedly supplied alpha-beta T cells about two months after transplant. At the one-year point after transplant, T-cell counts and TCRbeta diversity were found to come mostly from T cells that had been newly produced.

This sample's TCRbeta library carried unique molecular identifier barcodes. MiXCR was run by TCRdb on the PCR reads, yielding one entry per CDR3 protein. Seen here are approximately 170,000 distinct CDR3 sequences, around 10% observed once, and the top ten hold roughly 13%. Trimming shortened V by 0 bases and J by 6 bases, and 8 bases separated the two germline ends. The germline V gene encodes CDR1 DFQATT and CDR2 SNEGSKA (reference sequence). CDR3 length equals 13 residues. Ten or more counts support this clonotype. Its antigen is unidentified. This receptor was taken from a boy aged 2 to 10 with acute myeloid leukemia, due to receive a stem cell transplant. The source was PBMCs, collected before TCRalphabeta/CD19-depleted stem cell transplant. The gene calls are TRBV20-1 and TRBJ2-2, with D perhaps TRBD1 (5 bases). DNA for the CDR3: TGCAGTGCTAGAGACAGGGTGGCCGGGGAGCTGTTTTTT. Amino acids: CSARDRVAGELFF.